A selection of T cell receptor beta chains follows, all from one sample in a study of human T cells and chemical hapten exposure. TCRdb re-derived calls from the RACE reads in MiXCR, one entry per CDR3 protein. Of around 380,000 distinct CDR3 sequences in the sample, 4.5% to 5.5% were seen once. Sequencing used whole blood, obtained in connection with sensitization to the hapten diphenylcyclopropenone (DPC). Receptor source: a woman aged 18-35 years with alopecia areata. Some clones in this sample may be carry-over from other donors' samples. The CDR3 runs from the conserved cysteine through the conserved F or W. Each record gives: clone size, D gene, V gene, J gene, CDR3 protein, CDR3 DNA. A D gene is named only where the DNA matches it firmly. Clone size is shown for a subset of rows, as once, few, many or a class of expanded clone.

clone size: many
D gene: NA
V gene: TRBV24-1
J gene: TRBJ2-2
CDR3 protein: CATSDGGLAGELFF
CDR3 DNA: TGTGCCACCAGTGACGGGGGTTTGGCCGGGGAGCTGTTTTTT

clone size: few
D gene: TRBD1
V gene: TRBV20-1
J gene: TRBJ2-4
CDR3 protein: CSARHIGTGENIQYF
CDR3 DNA: TGCAGTGCTAGACACATCGGGACAGGGGAAAACATTCAGTACTTC

clone size: few
D gene: NA
V gene: TRBV7-2
J gene: TRBJ1-1
CDR3 protein: CASRAQGLHTEAFF
CDR3 DNA: TGTGCCAGCAGAGCACAGGGACTGCACACTGAAGCTTTCTTT

clone size: many
D gene: NA
V gene: TRBV6-5
J gene: TRBJ1-2
CDR3 protein: CASREDGNYGYTF
CDR3 DNA: TGTGCCAGCAGGGAGGACGGAAACTATGGCTACACCTTC

clone size: NA
D gene: NA
V gene: TRBV5-6
J gene: TRBJ1-1
CDR3 protein: CASSVGGEAFF
CDR3 DNA: TGTGCCAGCAGCGTCGGCGGGGAAGCTTTCTTT

clone size: many
D gene: NA
V gene: TRBV7-9
J gene: TRBJ2-1
CDR3 protein: CASSPFPGQERSNEQFF
CDR3 DNA: TGTGCCAGCAGCCCTTTTCCGGGGCAAGAAAGGAGCAATGAGCAGTTCTTC

clone size: few
D gene: NA
V gene: TRBV12-3/TRBV12-4
J gene: TRBJ1-1
CDR3 protein: CASGTREAFF
CDR3 DNA: TGTGCCAGCGGGACCCGTGAAGCTTTCTTT

clone size: few
D gene: TRBD2
V gene: TRBV4-2
J gene: TRBJ2-5
CDR3 protein: CASSQDRAGGPFQETQYF
CDR3 DNA: TGTGCCAGCAGCCAAGATCGGGCGGGGGGACCTTTCCAAGAGACCCAGTACTTC

clone size: few
D gene: TRBD1
V gene: TRBV20-1
J gene: TRBJ2-7
CDR3 protein: CSVRPGQINSYEQYF
CDR3 DNA: TGCAGTGTTCGGCCGGGACAGATAAACTCCTACGAGCAGTACTTC

clone size: many
D gene: NA
V gene: TRBV9
J gene: TRBJ1-1
CDR3 protein: CASSVTPMNTEAFF
CDR3 DNA: TGTGCCAGCAGCGTAACCCCGATGAACACTGAAGCTTTCTTT

clone size: few
D gene: NA
V gene: TRBV12-3/TRBV12-4
J gene: TRBJ2-2
CDR3 protein: CASSLILAFGELFF
CDR3 DNA: TGTGCCAGCAGTTTAATCTTGGCTTTCGGGGAGCTGTTTTTT

clone size: many
D gene: TRBD1
V gene: TRBV18
J gene: TRBJ1-5
CDR3 protein: CASSPGTGGTQPQHF
CDR3 DNA: TGTGCCAGCTCACCAGGGACAGGGGGTACTCAGCCCCAGCATTTT

clone size: many
D gene: NA
V gene: TRBV6-1
J gene: TRBJ2-7
CDR3 protein: CASSPRPYEQYF
CDR3 DNA: TGTGCCAGCAGTCCGCGTCCCTACGAGCAGTACTTC

clone size: many
D gene: TRBD2
V gene: TRBV29-1
J gene: TRBJ2-7
CDR3 protein: CSGTVGTSGYEQYF
CDR3 DNA: TGCAGCGGGACTGTGGGGACTAGCGGGTACGAGCAGTACTTC

clone size: many
D gene: TRBD1
V gene: TRBV20-1
J gene: TRBJ1-5
CDR3 protein: CSALEGAVDQPQHF
CDR3 DNA: TGCAGTGCATTGGAGGGGGCAGTGGATCAGCCCCAGCATTTT

clone size: many
D gene: NA
V gene: TRBV7-2
J gene: TRBJ1-2
CDR3 protein: CASSLDGNYGYTF
CDR3 DNA: TGTGCCAGCAGCTTAGACGGAAATTATGGCTACACCTTC

clone size: NA
D gene: NA
V gene: TRBV15
J gene: TRBJ1-6
CDR3 protein: CATSRQHEETLHF
CDR3 DNA: TGTGCCACCAGCAGGCAGCACGAGGAAACCCTCCACTTT

clone size: many
D gene: TRBD1
V gene: TRBV28
J gene: TRBJ2-2
CDR3 protein: CASSPGGNGELFF
CDR3 DNA: TGTGCCAGCAGTCCAGGGGGCAACGGGGAGCTGTTTTTT

clone size: many
D gene: NA
V gene: TRBV27
J gene: TRBJ1-6
CDR3 protein: CASRGYSYNSPLHF
CDR3 DNA: TGTGCCAGCAGGGGGTACTCCTATAATTCACCCCTCCACTTT

clone size: many
D gene: NA
V gene: TRBV7-2
J gene: TRBJ2-4
CDR3 protein: CASSFAFRSRGKNIQYF
CDR3 DNA: TGTGCCAGCAGCTTCGCCTTCCGGAGTAGGGGCAAAAACATTCAGTACTTC

clone size: NA
D gene: TRBD1
V gene: TRBV5-4
J gene: TRBJ2-4
CDR3 protein: CASSPTGARNIQYF
CDR3 DNA: TGTGCCAGCAGCCCGACAGGGGCGAGAAACATTCAGTACTTC

clone size: many
D gene: NA
V gene: TRBV7-9
J gene: TRBJ1-1
CDR3 protein: CASSLVVNTEAFF
CDR3 DNA: TGTGCCAGCAGCTTAGTTGTAAACACTGAAGCTTTCTTT

clone size: NA
D gene: NA
V gene: TRBV7-8
J gene: TRBJ2-3
CDR3 protein: CASSFEGQGSADTQYF
CDR3 DNA: TGTGCCAGCAGCTTCGAGGGTCAGGGGTCGGCAGATACGCAGTATTTT

clone size: many
D gene: NA
V gene: TRBV5-1
J gene: TRBJ2-5
CDR3 protein: CASSLGNSVRFQETQYF
CDR3 DNA: TGCGCCAGCAGCTTGGGAAATTCGGTCCGGTTCCAAGAGACCCAGTACTTC

clone size: NA
D gene: NA
V gene: TRBV28
J gene: TRBJ1-5
CDR3 protein: CASRGSHQPQHF
CDR3 DNA: TGTGCCAGCAGGGGGTCCCATCAGCCCCAGCATTTT